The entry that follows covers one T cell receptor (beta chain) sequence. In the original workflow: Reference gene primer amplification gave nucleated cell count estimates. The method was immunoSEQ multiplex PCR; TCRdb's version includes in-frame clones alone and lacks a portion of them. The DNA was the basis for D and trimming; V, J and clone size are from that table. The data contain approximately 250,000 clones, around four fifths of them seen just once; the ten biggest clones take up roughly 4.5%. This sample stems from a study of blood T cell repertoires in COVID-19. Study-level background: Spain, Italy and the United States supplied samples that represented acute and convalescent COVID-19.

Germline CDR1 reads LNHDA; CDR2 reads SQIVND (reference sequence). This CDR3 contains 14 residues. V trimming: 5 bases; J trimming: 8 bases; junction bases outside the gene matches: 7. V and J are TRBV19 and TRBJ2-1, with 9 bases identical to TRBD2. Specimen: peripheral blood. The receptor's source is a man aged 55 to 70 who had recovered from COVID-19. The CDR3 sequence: CASSAGGPGDEQFF. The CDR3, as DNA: TGTGCCAGTAGTGCGGGAGGGCCTGGGGATGAGCAGTTCTTC.